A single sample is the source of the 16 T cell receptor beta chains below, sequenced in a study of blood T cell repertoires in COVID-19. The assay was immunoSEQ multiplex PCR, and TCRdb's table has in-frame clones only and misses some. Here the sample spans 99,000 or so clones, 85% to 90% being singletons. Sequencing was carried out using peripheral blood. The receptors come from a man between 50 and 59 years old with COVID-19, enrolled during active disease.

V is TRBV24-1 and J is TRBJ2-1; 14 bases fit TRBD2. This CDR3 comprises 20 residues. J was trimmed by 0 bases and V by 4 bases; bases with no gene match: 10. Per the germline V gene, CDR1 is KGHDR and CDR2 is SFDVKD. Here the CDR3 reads CATSEPGLAGGGSSYNEQFF. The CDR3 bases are TGTGCCACCAGTGAACCCGGACTAGCGGGGGGCGGGAGCTCCTACAATGAGCAGTTCTTC.

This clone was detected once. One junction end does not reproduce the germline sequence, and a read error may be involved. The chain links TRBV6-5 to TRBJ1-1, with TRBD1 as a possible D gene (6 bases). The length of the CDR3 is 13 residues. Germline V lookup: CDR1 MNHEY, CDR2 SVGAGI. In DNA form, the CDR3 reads TGTGCCAGCAGCTACTTAAGGGGGACTGAAGCTTTCTTT. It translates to CASSYLRGTEAFF.

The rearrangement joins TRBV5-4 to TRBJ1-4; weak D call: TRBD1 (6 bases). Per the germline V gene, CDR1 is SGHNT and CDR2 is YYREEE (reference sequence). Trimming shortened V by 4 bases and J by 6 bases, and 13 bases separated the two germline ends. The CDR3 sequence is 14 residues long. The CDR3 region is CASSPGTPDEKLFF. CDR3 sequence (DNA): TGTGCCAGCAGCCCCGGGACACCGGATGAAAAACTGTTTTTT.

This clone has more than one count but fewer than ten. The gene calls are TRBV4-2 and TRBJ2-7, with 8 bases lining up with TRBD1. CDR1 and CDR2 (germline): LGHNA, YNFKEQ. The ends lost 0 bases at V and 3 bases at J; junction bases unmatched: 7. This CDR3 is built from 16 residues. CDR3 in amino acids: CASSQDPGTGVYEQYF. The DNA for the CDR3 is TGTGCCAGCAGCCAAGACCCCGGGACAGGAGTCTACGAGCAGTACTTC.

CDR3: CASRNPGQGARGYTF. The CDR3 nucleotides read TGTGCCAGCAGGAACCCGGGACAGGGGGCAAGGGGCTACACCTTC. The rearrangement links TRBV5-8 to TRBJ1-2, with 12 bases that match TRBD1. In germline, CDR1 is SGHTS, CDR2 YDEGEE. This CDR3 region has 15 residues. V shed 5 bases and J 8 bases; nucleotides not matched to a gene: 10.

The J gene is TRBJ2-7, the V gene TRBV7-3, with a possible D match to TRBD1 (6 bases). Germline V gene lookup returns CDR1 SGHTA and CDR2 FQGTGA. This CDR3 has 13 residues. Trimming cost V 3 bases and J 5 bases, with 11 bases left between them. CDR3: CASSFNQGHEQYF. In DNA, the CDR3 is TGTGCCAGCAGCTTTAATCAGGGGCACGAGCAGTACTTC.

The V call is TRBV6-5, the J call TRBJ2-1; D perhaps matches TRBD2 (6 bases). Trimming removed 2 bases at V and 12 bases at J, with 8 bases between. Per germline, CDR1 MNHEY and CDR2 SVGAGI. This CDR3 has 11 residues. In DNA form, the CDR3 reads TGTGCCAGCAGTTACGGAGGGAGGCAGTTCTTC. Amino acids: CASSYGGRQFF.

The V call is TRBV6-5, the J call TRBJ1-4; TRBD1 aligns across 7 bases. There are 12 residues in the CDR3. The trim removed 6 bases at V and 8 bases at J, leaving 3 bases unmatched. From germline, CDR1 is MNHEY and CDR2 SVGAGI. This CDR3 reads CASRTDREKLFF. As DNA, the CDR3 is TGTGCCAGCAGGACGGACAGGGAAAAACTGTTTTTT.

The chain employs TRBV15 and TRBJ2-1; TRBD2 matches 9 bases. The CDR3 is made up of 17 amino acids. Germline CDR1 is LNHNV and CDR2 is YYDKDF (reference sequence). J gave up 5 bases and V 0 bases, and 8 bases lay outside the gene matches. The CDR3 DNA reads TGTGCCACCAGCAGAGATGTCTGGCTAGCGGGGAACAATGAGCAGTTCTTC. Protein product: CATSRDVWLAGNNEQFF.

The CDR3 DNA reads as TGTGCCACCAAACGGGAAAGCTCCTACAATGAGCAGTTCTTC. The encoded protein is CATKRESSYNEQFF. The chain links TRBV15 to TRBJ2-1; possible D gene TRBD2, 5 bases. The V end lost 7 bases, the J end lost 0 bases, and 10 bases lay between the germline ends. The germline V gene encodes CDR1 LNHNV and CDR2 YYDKDF (reference sequence). The CDR3 sequence is 14 residues long.

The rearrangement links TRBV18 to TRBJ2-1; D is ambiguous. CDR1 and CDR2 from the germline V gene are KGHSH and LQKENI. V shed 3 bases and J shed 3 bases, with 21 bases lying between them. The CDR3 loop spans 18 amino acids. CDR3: CASSPFLEESIRYNEQFF. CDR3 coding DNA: TGTGCCAGCTCACCCTTCCTTGAGGAATCTATCCGCTACAATGAGCAGTTCTTC.

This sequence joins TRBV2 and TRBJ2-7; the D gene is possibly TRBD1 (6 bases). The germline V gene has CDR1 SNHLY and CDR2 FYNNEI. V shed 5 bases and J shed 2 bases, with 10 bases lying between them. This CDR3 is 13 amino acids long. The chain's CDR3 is CASSQGTTYEQYF. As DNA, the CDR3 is TGTGCCAGCAGTCAGGGGACAACCTACGAGCAGTACTTC.

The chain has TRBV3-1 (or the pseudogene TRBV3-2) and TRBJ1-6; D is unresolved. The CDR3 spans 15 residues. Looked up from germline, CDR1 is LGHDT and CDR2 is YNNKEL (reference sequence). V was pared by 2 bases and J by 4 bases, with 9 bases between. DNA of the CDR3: TGTGCCAGCAGCCAATCGGAGCAATATAATTCACCCCTCCACTTT. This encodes CASSQSEQYNSPLHF.

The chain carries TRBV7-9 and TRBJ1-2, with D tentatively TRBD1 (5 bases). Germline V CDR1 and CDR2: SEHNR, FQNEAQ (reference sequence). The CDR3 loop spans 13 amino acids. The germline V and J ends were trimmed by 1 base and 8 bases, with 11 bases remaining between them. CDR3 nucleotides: TGTGCCAGCAGCTTAGGTATAGGGGTCGGCTACACCTTC. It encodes CASSLGIGVGYTF.

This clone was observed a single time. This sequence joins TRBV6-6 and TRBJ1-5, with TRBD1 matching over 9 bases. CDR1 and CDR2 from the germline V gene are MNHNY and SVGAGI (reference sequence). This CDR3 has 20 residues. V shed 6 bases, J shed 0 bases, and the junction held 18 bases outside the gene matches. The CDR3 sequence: CASSVVPPGQGTYSNQPQHF. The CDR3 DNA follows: TGTGCCAGCAGCGTGGTTCCCCCGGGACAGGGAACTTATAGCAATCAGCCCCAGCATTTT.

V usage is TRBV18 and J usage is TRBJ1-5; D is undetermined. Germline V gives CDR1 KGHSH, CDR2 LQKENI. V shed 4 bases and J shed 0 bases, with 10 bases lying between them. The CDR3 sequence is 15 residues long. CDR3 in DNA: TGTGCCAGCTCACGCGGAGCATATAGCAATCAGCCCCAGCATTTT. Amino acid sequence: CASSRGAYSNQPQHF.